The T cell receptor (beta chain) under discussion was sequenced for a study of blood T cell repertoires in COVID-19. Whole-study context: Whether acute or convalescent, the COVID-19 samples came from the United States, Italy and Spain. From T cells, B-cell-depleted T cells, or PBMCs came the material, which was cDNA or gDNA.

The table lists this clone with a few counts. Methods used by the authors: Cell counts per sample came from amplifying reference gene primers. Assay used: immunoSEQ multiplex PCR; TCRdb lists only in-frame clones, some missing. D and trimming were read from the DNA, whereas the V and J calls and clone size are those reported in that table. The table lists 150,000 to 200,000 clones, 79% of them singletons. The CDR3 spans 14 residues. Per the germline V gene, CDR1 is SGHKS and CDR2 is YYEKEE (reference sequence). V lost 0 bases to trimming and J lost 5 bases, with 11 bases between them. This rearrangement joins TRBV5-5 to TRBJ1-1; D perhaps matches TRBD1 (5 bases). The sequence derives from a man in his sixties with active or convalescent COVID-19. Material: peripheral blood. The CDR3 loop reads CASSLEGFGTEAFF. In DNA, the CDR3 is TGTGCCAGCAGCTTGGAGGGGTTTGGGACTGAAGCTTTCTTT.